Here is one TCR beta chain with its context. The V end was cut by 7 bases, the J end by 2 bases, with 11 bases between. The length of the CDR3 is 13 residues. This table comes from immunoSEQ multiplex PCR, and its TCRdb copy is limited to in-frame clones, with some not included. This table has about 360,000 clones, around nine tenths appearing once. This sample was included in a study of blood T cell repertoires in COVID-19. Across the whole study: Sample material is recorded as cDNA or gDNA derived from T cells, B-cell-depleted T cells, or PBMCs.

The specimen sequenced was peripheral blood. The TCR comes from a human donor in a cohort sampled during active COVID-19. The V gene is TRBV12-3 or TRBV12-4, the J gene TRBJ2-5; D uncertain. CDR3 protein: CASTAAVQETQYF. In DNA form, the CDR3 reads TGTGCCAGCACCGCGGCGGTTCAAGAGACCCAGTACTTC.